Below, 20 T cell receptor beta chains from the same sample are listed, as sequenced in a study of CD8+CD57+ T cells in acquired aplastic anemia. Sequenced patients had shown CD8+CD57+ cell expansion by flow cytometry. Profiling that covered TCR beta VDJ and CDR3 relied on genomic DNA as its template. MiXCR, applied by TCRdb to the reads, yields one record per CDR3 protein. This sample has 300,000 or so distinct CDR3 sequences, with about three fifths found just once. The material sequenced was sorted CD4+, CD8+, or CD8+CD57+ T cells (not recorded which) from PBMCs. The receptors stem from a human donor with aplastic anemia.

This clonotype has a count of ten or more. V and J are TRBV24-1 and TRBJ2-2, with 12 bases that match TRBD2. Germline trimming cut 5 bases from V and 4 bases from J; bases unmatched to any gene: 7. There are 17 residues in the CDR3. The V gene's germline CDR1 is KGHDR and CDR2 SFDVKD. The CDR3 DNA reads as TGTGCCACCAGTGTGACTAGCGGGGGACTCCTCACCGGGGAGCTGTTTTTT. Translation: CATSVTSGGLLTGELFF.

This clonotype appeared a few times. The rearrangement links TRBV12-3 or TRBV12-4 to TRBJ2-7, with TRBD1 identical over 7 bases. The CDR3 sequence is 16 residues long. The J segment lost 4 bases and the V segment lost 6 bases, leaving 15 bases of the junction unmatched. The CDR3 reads CASSQVGTVDEYEQYF. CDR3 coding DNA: TGTGCCAGCAGCCAAGTAGGGACAGTCGACGAGTACGAGCAGTACTTC.

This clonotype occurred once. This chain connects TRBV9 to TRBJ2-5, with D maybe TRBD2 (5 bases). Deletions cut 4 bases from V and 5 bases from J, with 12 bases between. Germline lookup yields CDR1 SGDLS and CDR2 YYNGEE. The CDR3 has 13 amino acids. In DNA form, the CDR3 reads TGTGCCAGCAGCCTCGGGGAGAGGGAGACCCAGTACTTC. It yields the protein CASSLGERETQYF.

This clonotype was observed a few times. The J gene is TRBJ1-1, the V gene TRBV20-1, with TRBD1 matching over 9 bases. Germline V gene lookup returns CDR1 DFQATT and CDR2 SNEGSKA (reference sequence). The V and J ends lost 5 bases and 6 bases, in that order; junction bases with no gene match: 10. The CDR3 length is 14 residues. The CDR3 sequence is CSAGLQGAVAEAFF. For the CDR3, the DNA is TGCAGTGCTGGATTACAGGGGGCGGTTGCTGAAGCTTTCTTT.

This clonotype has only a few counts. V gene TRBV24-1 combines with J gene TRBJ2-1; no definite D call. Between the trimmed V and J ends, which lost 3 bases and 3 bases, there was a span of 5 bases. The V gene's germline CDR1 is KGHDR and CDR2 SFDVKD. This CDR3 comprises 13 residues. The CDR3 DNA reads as TGTGCCACCAGTGATCCCCTCTACAATGAGCAGTTCTTC. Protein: CATSDPLYNEQFF.

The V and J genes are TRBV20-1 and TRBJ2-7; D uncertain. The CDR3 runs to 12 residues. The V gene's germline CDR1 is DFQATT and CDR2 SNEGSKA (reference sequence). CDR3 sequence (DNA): TGCAGCGTTGAAGTTCCGAGCAACGAGCAGTACTTC. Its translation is CSVEVPSNEQYF.

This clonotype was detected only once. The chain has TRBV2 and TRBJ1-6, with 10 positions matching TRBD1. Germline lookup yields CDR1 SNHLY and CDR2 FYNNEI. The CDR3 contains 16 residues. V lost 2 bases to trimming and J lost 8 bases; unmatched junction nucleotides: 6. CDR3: CASSERQGARDSPLHF. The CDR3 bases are TGTGCCAGCAGTGAAAGACAGGGGGCGCGGGATTCACCCCTCCACTTT. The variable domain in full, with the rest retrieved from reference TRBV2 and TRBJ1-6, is EPEVTQTPSHQVTQMGQEVILRCVPISNHLYFYWYRQILGQKVEFLVSFYNNEISEKSEIFDDQFSVERPDGSNFTLKIRSTKLEDSAMYFCASSERQGARDSPLHFGNGTRLTVT.

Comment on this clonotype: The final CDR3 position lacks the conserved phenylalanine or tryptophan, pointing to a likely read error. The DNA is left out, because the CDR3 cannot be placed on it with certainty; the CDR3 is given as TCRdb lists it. CDR3 residues: CASSFNVLAGV. V and J are TRBV7-3 and TRBJ2-5; TRBD2, as called in the table, went unchecked against the DNA. Inclusive of both ends, the CDR3 amounts to 11 amino acids. Germline CDR1 reads SGHTA; CDR2 reads FQGTGA.

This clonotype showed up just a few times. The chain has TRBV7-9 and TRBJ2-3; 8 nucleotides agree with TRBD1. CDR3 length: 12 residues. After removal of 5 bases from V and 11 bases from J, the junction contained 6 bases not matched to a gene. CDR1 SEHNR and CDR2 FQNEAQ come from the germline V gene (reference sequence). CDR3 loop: CASSVGQGGQYF. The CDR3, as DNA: TGTGCCAGCAGCGTAGGACAGGGAGGGCAGTATTTT.

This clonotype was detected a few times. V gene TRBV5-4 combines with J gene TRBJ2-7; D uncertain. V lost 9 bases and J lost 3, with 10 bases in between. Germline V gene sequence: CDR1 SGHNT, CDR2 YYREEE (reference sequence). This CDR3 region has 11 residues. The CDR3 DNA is TGTGCCACCTCGTGGGGCTACGAGCAGTACTTC. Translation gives CATSWGYEQYF.

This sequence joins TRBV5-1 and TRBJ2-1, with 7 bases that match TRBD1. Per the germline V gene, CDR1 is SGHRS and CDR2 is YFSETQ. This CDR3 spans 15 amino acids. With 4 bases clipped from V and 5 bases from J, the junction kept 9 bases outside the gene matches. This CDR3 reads CASSLIQGSNNEQFF. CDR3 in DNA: TGCGCCAGCAGCCTAATACAGGGGTCGAACAATGAGCAGTTCTTC.

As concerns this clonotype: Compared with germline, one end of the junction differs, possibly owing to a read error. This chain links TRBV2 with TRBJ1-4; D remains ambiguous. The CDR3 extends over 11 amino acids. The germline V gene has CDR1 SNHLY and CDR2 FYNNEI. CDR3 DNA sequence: TGTGCCAGCAACCTAAATGAAAGACTGTTTTTT. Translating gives CASNLNERLFF.

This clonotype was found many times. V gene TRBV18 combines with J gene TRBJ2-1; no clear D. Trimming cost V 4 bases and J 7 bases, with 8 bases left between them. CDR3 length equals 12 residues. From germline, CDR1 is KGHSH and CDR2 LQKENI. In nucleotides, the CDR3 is TGTGCCAGCTCACAGCAAGGGAATGAGCAGTTCTTC. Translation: CASSQQGNEQFF.

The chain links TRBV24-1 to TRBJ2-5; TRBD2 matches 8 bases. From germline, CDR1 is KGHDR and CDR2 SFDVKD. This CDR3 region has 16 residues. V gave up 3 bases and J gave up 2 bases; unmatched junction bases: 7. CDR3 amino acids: CATSDPLADGQETQYF. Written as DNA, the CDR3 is TGTGCCACCAGTGATCCACTAGCGGACGGGCAAGAGACCCAGTACTTC.

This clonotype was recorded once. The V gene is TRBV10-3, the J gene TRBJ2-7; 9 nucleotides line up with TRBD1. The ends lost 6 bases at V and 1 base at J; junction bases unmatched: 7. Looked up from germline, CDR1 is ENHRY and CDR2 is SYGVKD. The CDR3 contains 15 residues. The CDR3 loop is CAIRTIGTGSYEQYF. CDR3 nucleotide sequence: TGTGCCATCAGGACAATCGGGACAGGGTCCTACGAGCAGTACTTC.

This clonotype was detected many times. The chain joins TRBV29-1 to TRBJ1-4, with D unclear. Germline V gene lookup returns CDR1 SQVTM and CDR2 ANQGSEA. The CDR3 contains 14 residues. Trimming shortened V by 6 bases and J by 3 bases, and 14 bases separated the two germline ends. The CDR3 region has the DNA TGCAGCGTCGATGCCCTGGAAGCTAATGAAAAACTGTTTTTT. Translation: CSVDALEANEKLFF.

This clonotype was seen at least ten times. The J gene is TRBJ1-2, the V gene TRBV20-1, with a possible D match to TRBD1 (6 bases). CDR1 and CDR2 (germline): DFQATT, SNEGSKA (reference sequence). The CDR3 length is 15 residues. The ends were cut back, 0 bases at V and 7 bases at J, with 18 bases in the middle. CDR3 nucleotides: TGCAGTGCTAGAGATGTGGGGGGCGCGAGTTCTGGCTACACCTTC. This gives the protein CSARDVGGASSGYTF.

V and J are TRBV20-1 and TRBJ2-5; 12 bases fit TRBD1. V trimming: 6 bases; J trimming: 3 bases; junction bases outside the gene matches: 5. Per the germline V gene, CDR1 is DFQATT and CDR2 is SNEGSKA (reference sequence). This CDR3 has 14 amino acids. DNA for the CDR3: TGCAGTGCAAGGGACAGGGGGCTTGAAGAGACCCAGTACTTC. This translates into CSARDRGLEETQYF.

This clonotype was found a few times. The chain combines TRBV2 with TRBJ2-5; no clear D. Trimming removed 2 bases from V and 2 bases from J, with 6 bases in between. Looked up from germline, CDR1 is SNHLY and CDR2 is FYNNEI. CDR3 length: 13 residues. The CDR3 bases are TGTGCCAGCAGTGAATACAGTCAAGAGACCCAGTACTTC. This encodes CASSEYSQETQYF.

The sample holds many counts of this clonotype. The DNA of the CDR3 is TGCAGCGTTGAAGCGGGAGGACAGGGAGTGAGTGGCTACACCTTC. It translates to CSVEAGGQGVSGYTF. The V gene is TRBV29-1, the J gene TRBJ1-2; TRBD1 aligns across 8 bases. This CDR3 region has 15 residues. Germline CDR1 is SQVTM and CDR2 is ANQGSEA. The V gene end was trimmed by 1 base and the J gene end by 7 bases; junction bases not matched to a gene: 11.